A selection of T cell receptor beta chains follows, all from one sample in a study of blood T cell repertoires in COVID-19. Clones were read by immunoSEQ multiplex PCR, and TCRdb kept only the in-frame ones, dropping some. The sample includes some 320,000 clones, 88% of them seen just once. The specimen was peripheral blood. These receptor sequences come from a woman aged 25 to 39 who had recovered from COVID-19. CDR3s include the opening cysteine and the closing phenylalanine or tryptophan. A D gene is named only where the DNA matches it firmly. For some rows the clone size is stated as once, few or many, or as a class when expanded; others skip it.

cdr3_aa: CSVVWGQQNIQYF; cdr3_nt: TGCAGCGTTGTTTGGGGACAGCAAAACATTCAGTACTTC; clone_size: -; j_call: TRBJ2-4; cdr3_length: 13; d_call: TRBD1; v_call: TRBV29-1
cdr3_aa: CASSFRTGVYNSPLHF; cdr3_nt: TGTGCCAGCAGCTTTCGGACAGGGGTATATAATTCACCCCTCCACTTT; clone_size: -; j_call: TRBJ1-6; cdr3_length: 16; d_call: TRBD1; v_call: TRBV3-1/TRBV3-2
cdr3_aa: CASSYGAGVRTEAFF; cdr3_nt: TGTGCCAGCAGTTATGGGGCAGGGGTACGGACTGAAGCTTTCTTT; clone_size: -; j_call: TRBJ1-1; cdr3_length: 15; d_call: -; v_call: TRBV6-5
cdr3_aa: CASSRTGSGNTIYF; cdr3_nt: TGTGCCAGTAGTCGGACAGGGTCTGGAAACACCATATATTTT; clone_size: -; j_call: TRBJ1-3; cdr3_length: 14; d_call: TRBD1; v_call: TRBV19
cdr3_aa: CASQGAGELFF; cdr3_nt: TGTGCCTCTCAGGGGGCCGGGGAGCTGTTTTTT; clone_size: -; j_call: TRBJ2-2; cdr3_length: 11; d_call: TRBD1; v_call: TRBV24-1
cdr3_aa: CASSLNPGVGDFSYEQYF; cdr3_nt: TGTGCCAGCAGTTTAAACCCCGGGGTCGGGGATTTCTCCTACGAGCAGTACTTC; clone_size: -; j_call: TRBJ2-7; cdr3_length: 18; d_call: -; v_call: TRBV28
cdr3_aa: CASTNRDREYTEAFF; cdr3_nt: TGTGCCAGCACCAACCGGGACAGGGAATATACTGAAGCTTTCTTT; clone_size: once; j_call: TRBJ1-1; cdr3_length: 15; d_call: TRBD1; v_call: TRBV6-6
cdr3_aa: CASSNSQGSEQYF; cdr3_nt: TGTGCCAGTAGTAATTCACAGGGGTCGGAGCAGTACTTC; clone_size: once; j_call: TRBJ2-7; cdr3_length: 13; d_call: TRBD1; v_call: TRBV19
cdr3_aa: CASSLPAGGPQHF; cdr3_nt: TGTGCCAGCAGTTTACCCGCCGGGGGGCCCCAGCATTTT; clone_size: -; j_call: TRBJ1-5; cdr3_length: 13; d_call: -; v_call: TRBV28
cdr3_aa: CASSASTGLYEQYF; cdr3_nt: TGTGCCAGCAGCGCTTCGACAGGGCTCTACGAGCAGTACTTC; clone_size: -; j_call: TRBJ2-7; cdr3_length: 14; d_call: TRBD1; v_call: TRBV9
cdr3_aa: CASSVDRGSGNTIYF; cdr3_nt: TGTGCCAGCAGCGTTGACAGGGGCTCTGGAAACACCATATATTTT; clone_size: -; j_call: TRBJ1-3; cdr3_length: 15; d_call: TRBD1; v_call: TRBV9
cdr3_aa: CAWAGVPSDNEQFF; cdr3_nt: TGTGCCTGGGCCGGGGTCCCCAGTGACAATGAGCAGTTCTTC; clone_size: -; j_call: TRBJ2-1; cdr3_length: 14; d_call: -; v_call: TRBV30
cdr3_aa: CASSIAWTRADSPLHF; cdr3_nt: TGTGCCAGTAGTATAGCGTGGACTAGGGCGGATTCACCCCTCCACTTT; clone_size: few; j_call: TRBJ1-6; cdr3_length: 16; d_call: -; v_call: TRBV19
cdr3_aa: CASPTSLAGGPMDEQYF; cdr3_nt: TGTGCCAGCCCCACTTCACTAGCGGGGGGGCCTATGGACGAGCAGTACTTC; clone_size: -; j_call: TRBJ2-7; cdr3_length: 17; d_call: TRBD2; v_call: TRBV7-2
cdr3_aa: CASSLQSAGANVLTF; cdr3_nt: TGTGCCAGCTCTCTTCAGTCTGCCGGGGCCAACGTCCTGACTTTC; clone_size: -; j_call: TRBJ2-6; cdr3_length: 15; d_call: -; v_call: TRBV18
cdr3_aa: CASSRGPGDTIYF; cdr3_nt: TGTGCCAGCAGCCGAGGGCCCGGGGACACCATATATTTT; clone_size: -; j_call: TRBJ1-3; cdr3_length: 13; d_call: -; v_call: TRBV5-6
cdr3_aa: CASSLGTAGELFF; cdr3_nt: TGTGCCAGCAGTTTAGGGACAGCCGGGGAGCTGTTTTTT; clone_size: -; j_call: TRBJ2-2; cdr3_length: 13; d_call: -; v_call: TRBV12-3/TRBV12-4
cdr3_aa: CASSLGGGNTEAFF; cdr3_nt: TGTGCCAGCAGCTTAGGCGGGGGAAACACTGAAGCTTTCTTT; clone_size: -; j_call: TRBJ1-1; cdr3_length: 14; d_call: -; v_call: TRBV7-2
cdr3_aa: CASGSTGGGSGRLYNEQFF; cdr3_nt: TGTGCCAGCGGATCGACAGGGGGCGGCTCCGGGAGACTTTACAATGAGCAGTTCTTC; clone_size: -; j_call: TRBJ2-1; cdr3_length: 19; d_call: TRBD1; v_call: TRBV3-1/TRBV3-2
cdr3_aa: CASRPTGEGNYGYTF; cdr3_nt: TGTGCCAGCCGTCCCACAGGGGAAGGAAACTATGGCTACACCTTC; clone_size: -; j_call: TRBJ1-2; cdr3_length: 15; d_call: TRBD1; v_call: TRBV28
cdr3_aa: CASSSPGADTQYF; cdr3_nt: TGCGCCAGCAGCTCTCCGGGGGCAGATACGCAGTATTTT; clone_size: -; j_call: TRBJ2-3; cdr3_length: 13; d_call: -; v_call: TRBV5-1
cdr3_aa: CASSYQGPGYGYTF; cdr3_nt: TGTGCCAGCAGCTACCAGGGGCCGGGGTATGGCTACACCTTC; clone_size: -; j_call: TRBJ1-2; cdr3_length: 14; d_call: -; v_call: TRBV7-2
cdr3_aa: CATRAAAGQGALDEQFF; cdr3_nt: TGTGCCACTAGAGCGGCCGCGGGACAGGGGGCATTAGATGAGCAGTTCTTC; clone_size: -; j_call: TRBJ2-1; cdr3_length: 17; d_call: TRBD1; v_call: TRBV24-1
cdr3_aa: CASSMSAGIAKNIQYF; cdr3_nt: TGTGCCAGTAGTATGTCGGCAGGAATAGCCAAAAACATTCAGTACTTC; clone_size: -; j_call: TRBJ2-4; cdr3_length: 16; d_call: -; v_call: TRBV19
cdr3_aa: CASSPLPGNSGNTIYF; cdr3_nt: TGTGCCAGCAGCCCCCTTCCGGGGAACTCTGGAAACACCATATATTTT; clone_size: once; j_call: TRBJ1-3; cdr3_length: 16; d_call: -; v_call: TRBV5-5
cdr3_aa: CASSPLLPGANVLTF; cdr3_nt: TGTGCCAGCAGCCCACTGCTACCTGGGGCCAACGTCCTGACTTTC; clone_size: -; j_call: TRBJ2-6; cdr3_length: 15; d_call: -; v_call: TRBV7-9
cdr3_aa: CASSYSSTDTQYF; cdr3_nt: TGTGCCAGCAGTTACTCTAGCACAGATACGCAGTATTTT; clone_size: few; j_call: TRBJ2-3; cdr3_length: 13; d_call: -; v_call: TRBV28
cdr3_aa: CASSPGGPYEQYF; cdr3_nt: TGTGCCAGCAGCCCGGGGGGGCCCTACGAGCAGTACTTC; clone_size: -; j_call: TRBJ2-7; cdr3_length: 13; d_call: TRBD2; v_call: TRBV7-3
cdr3_aa: CASSVRTVTEAFF; cdr3_nt: TGTGCCAGCAGCGTACGGACAGTCACTGAAGCTTTCTTT; clone_size: -; j_call: TRBJ1-1; cdr3_length: 13; d_call: -; v_call: TRBV3-1/TRBV3-2
cdr3_aa: CAWAWTGGSQPQHF; cdr3_nt: TGTGCCTGGGCGTGGACAGGGGGCAGTCAGCCCCAGCATTTT; clone_size: -; j_call: TRBJ1-5; cdr3_length: 14; d_call: TRBD1; v_call: TRBV30
cdr3_aa: CASRLGGTSKNTGELFF; cdr3_nt: TGCGCCAGCAGGTTAGGAGGGACGTCAAAGAACACCGGGGAGCTGTTTTTT; clone_size: -; j_call: TRBJ2-2; cdr3_length: 17; d_call: -; v_call: TRBV5-1
cdr3_aa: CASSYIGQPNTEAFF; cdr3_nt: TGTGCCAGCAGTTACATTGGACAGCCCAACACTGAAGCTTTCTTT; clone_size: -; j_call: TRBJ1-1; cdr3_length: 15; d_call: -; v_call: TRBV6-2/TRBV6-3
cdr3_aa: CASSLDYGTDTQYF; cdr3_nt: TGTGCCAGCAGCTTAGATTACGGTACAGATACGCAGTATTTT; clone_size: -; j_call: TRBJ2-3; cdr3_length: 14; d_call: -; v_call: TRBV3-1/TRBV3-2
cdr3_aa: CASSPNAGGPDTQYF; cdr3_nt: TGTGCCAGCAGCCCTAATGCGGGGGGTCCAGATACGCAGTATTTT; clone_size: -; j_call: TRBJ2-3; cdr3_length: 15; d_call: TRBD2; v_call: TRBV7-3
cdr3_aa: CASSLPGGRPNTEAFF; cdr3_nt: TGTGCCAGCAGTCTTCCGGGGGGAAGACCGAACACTGAAGCTTTCTTT; clone_size: once; j_call: TRBJ1-1; cdr3_length: 16; d_call: -; v_call: TRBV7-8
cdr3_aa: CASSEVAGGPYEQYF; cdr3_nt: TGTGCCAGCAGTGAAGTCGCCGGGGGACCCTACGAGCAGTACTTC; clone_size: -; j_call: TRBJ2-7; cdr3_length: 15; d_call: -; v_call: TRBV2
cdr3_aa: CASSYGGTAGNTIYF; cdr3_nt: TGTGCCAGCAGTTACGGCGGGACGGCTGGAAACACCATATATTTT; clone_size: -; j_call: TRBJ1-3; cdr3_length: 15; d_call: -; v_call: TRBV6-5
cdr3_aa: CASSLSASRGYTGELFF; cdr3_nt: TGTGCCAGCAGCTTATCGGCTAGTCGTGGATACACCGGGGAGCTGTTTTTT; clone_size: few; j_call: TRBJ2-2; cdr3_length: 17; d_call: -; v_call: TRBV7-3
cdr3_aa: CASSQARGRTGELFF; cdr3_nt: TGTGCCAGCAGCCAAGCCAGGGGTCGGACCGGGGAGCTGTTTTTT; clone_size: -; j_call: TRBJ2-2; cdr3_length: 15; d_call: -; v_call: TRBV4-2
cdr3_aa: CASSPGTGANYEQYF; cdr3_nt: TGTGCCAGCAGTCCAGGGACAGGGGCGAATTACGAGCAGTACTTC; clone_size: -; j_call: TRBJ2-7; cdr3_length: 15; d_call: TRBD1; v_call: TRBV27
cdr3_aa: CASSLNMNSPLHF; cdr3_nt: TGTGCCAGCAGCTTAAACATGAATTCACCCCTCCACTTT; clone_size: -; j_call: TRBJ1-6; cdr3_length: 13; d_call: -; v_call: TRBV7-9
cdr3_aa: CAISERTSGGAREQFF; cdr3_nt: TGTGCCATCAGTGAGCGGACTAGCGGGGGGGCCAGGGAGCAGTTCTTC; clone_size: -; j_call: TRBJ2-1; cdr3_length: 16; d_call: TRBD2; v_call: TRBV10-3
cdr3_aa: CASSIVTGGYTF; cdr3_nt: TGTGCCAGTAGTATAGTAACAGGTGGCTACACCTTC; clone_size: -; j_call: TRBJ1-2; cdr3_length: 12; d_call: -; v_call: TRBV19
cdr3_aa: CASRGMMNTEAFF; cdr3_nt: TGTGCCAGCAGGGGCATGATGAACACTGAAGCTTTCTTT; clone_size: -; j_call: TRBJ1-1; cdr3_length: 13; d_call: -; v_call: TRBV28
cdr3_aa: CASSFEAQGLYGYTF; cdr3_nt: TGTGCCAGCAGCTTCGAGGCCCAGGGACTCTATGGCTACACCTTC; clone_size: -; j_call: TRBJ1-2; cdr3_length: 15; d_call: -; v_call: TRBV5-8
cdr3_aa: CASSLGPGGDNNEQFF; cdr3_nt: TGTGCCAGCAGCTTAGGCCCAGGGGGCGATAATAATGAGCAGTTCTTC; clone_size: -; j_call: TRBJ2-1; cdr3_length: 16; d_call: TRBD1; v_call: TRBV7-9
cdr3_aa: CASSLAGGQLSYNEQFF; cdr3_nt: TGTGCCAGCAGCTTGGCGGGGGGACAACTTTCCTACAATGAGCAGTTCTTC; clone_size: -; j_call: TRBJ2-1; cdr3_length: 17; d_call: -; v_call: TRBV5-6
cdr3_aa: CASTLWERGSPETQYF; cdr3_nt: TGTGCCAGCACCCTATGGGAGCGGGGGTCCCCAGAGACCCAGTACTTC; clone_size: -; j_call: TRBJ2-5; cdr3_length: 16; d_call: TRBD2; v_call: TRBV25-1
cdr3_aa: CASSFRDRGEGYTF; cdr3_nt: TGCGCCAGCAGCTTCCGGGACAGGGGTGAAGGCTACACCTTC; clone_size: -; j_call: TRBJ1-2; cdr3_length: 14; d_call: TRBD1; v_call: TRBV5-1
cdr3_aa: CASSLATGNSPLHF; cdr3_nt: TGTGCCAGCAGCTTAGCGACAGGGAATTCACCCCTCCACTTT; clone_size: -; j_call: TRBJ1-6; cdr3_length: 14; d_call: TRBD1; v_call: TRBV7-9
cdr3_aa: CASRRWETGVNEKLFF; cdr3_nt: TGTGCCAGCAGACGCTGGGAGACAGGCGTTAATGAAAAACTGTTTTTT; clone_size: -; j_call: TRBJ1-4; cdr3_length: 16; d_call: -; v_call: TRBV2
cdr3_aa: CASGGFGYGYTF; cdr3_nt: TGTGCCAGCGGCGGGTTTGGGTATGGCTACACCTTC; clone_size: -; j_call: TRBJ1-2; cdr3_length: 12; d_call: -; v_call: TRBV12-3/TRBV12-4
cdr3_aa: CSAAEDEQYF; cdr3_nt: TGCAGTGCTGCGGAAGACGAGCAGTACTTC; clone_size: -; j_call: TRBJ2-7; cdr3_length: 10; d_call: -; v_call: TRBV20-1
cdr3_aa: CASSLGLNEQFF; cdr3_nt: TGTGCCAGCAGCTTAGGGCTCAATGAGCAGTTCTTC; clone_size: few; j_call: TRBJ2-1; cdr3_length: 12; d_call: -; v_call: TRBV7-2
cdr3_aa: CASRGGSLYEQYF; cdr3_nt: TGTGCCAGCAGAGGGGGCTCTCTCTACGAGCAGTACTTC; clone_size: -; j_call: TRBJ2-7; cdr3_length: 13; d_call: TRBD1; v_call: TRBV6-5
cdr3_aa: CASRLQGTDTQYF; cdr3_nt: TGCGCCAGCAGGCTACAGGGGACAGATACGCAGTATTTT; clone_size: -; j_call: TRBJ2-3; cdr3_length: 13; d_call: TRBD1; v_call: TRBV5-1
cdr3_aa: CASSIGTGGGELFF; cdr3_nt: TGTGCCAGTAGTATTGGGACAGGGGGCGGGGAGCTGTTTTTT; clone_size: -; j_call: TRBJ2-2; cdr3_length: 14; d_call: TRBD1; v_call: TRBV19
cdr3_aa: CASSPRGRSPLHF; cdr3_nt: TGTGCCAGCAGTCCCAGGGGTAGATCACCCCTCCACTTT; clone_size: -; j_call: TRBJ1-6; cdr3_length: 13; d_call: -; v_call: TRBV6-6